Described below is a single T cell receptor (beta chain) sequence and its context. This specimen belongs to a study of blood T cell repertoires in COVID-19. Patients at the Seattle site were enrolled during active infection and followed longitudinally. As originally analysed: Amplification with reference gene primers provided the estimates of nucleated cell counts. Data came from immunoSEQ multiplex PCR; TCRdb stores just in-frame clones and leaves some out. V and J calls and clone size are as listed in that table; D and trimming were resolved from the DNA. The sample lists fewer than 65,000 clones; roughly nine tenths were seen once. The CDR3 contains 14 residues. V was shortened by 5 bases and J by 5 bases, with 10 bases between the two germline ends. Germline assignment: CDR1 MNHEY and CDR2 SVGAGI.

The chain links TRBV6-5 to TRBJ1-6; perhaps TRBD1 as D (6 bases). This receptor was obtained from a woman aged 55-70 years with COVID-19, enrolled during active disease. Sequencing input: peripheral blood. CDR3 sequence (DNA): TGTGCCAGCAGTCCCAGGGGCAATAATTCACCCCTCCACTTT. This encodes CASSPRGNNSPLHF.